The rows below give T cell receptor beta chains drawn from one sample of a study of T cells in tumors after PD-1 blockade. Clones were sequenced by immunoSEQ multiplex PCR, and TCRdb holds only the in-frame ones, with some missing. Among around 25,000 clones, roughly 82% were seen once, and the ten largest hold around 12%. The specimen was PBMCs, collected after anti-PD-1 treatment. Receptors were obtained from a human donor with basal cell carcinoma. The CDR3 runs from the conserved cysteine through the conserved F or W. Fields, in order: J gene, V gene, D gene, clone size, CDR3 length, CDR3 protein, CDR3 DNA. A D gene is named only where the DNA matches it firmly. A row's size may be missing; if present it is once, few, many or a size class.

j_gene: TRBJ2-2
v_gene: TRBV19
d_gene: .
abundance: once
len: 15
CDR3aa: CASSIRTGNTGELFF
CDR3nt: TGTGCCAGTAGTATAAGAACAGGTAACACCGGGGAGCTGTTTTTT

j_gene: TRBJ2-2
v_gene: TRBV10-3
d_gene: .
abundance: .
len: 14
CDR3aa: CAISEEVNTGELFF
CDR3nt: TGTGCCATCAGTGAGGAGGTGAACACCGGGGAGCTGTTTTTT

j_gene: TRBJ2-5
v_gene: TRBV13
d_gene: .
abundance: .
len: 13
CDR3aa: CASSPPLQETQYF
CDR3nt: TGTGCCAGCAGCCCTCCCTTACAAGAGACCCAGTACTTC

j_gene: TRBJ1-2
v_gene: TRBV4-1
d_gene: TRBD1
abundance: .
len: 13
CDR3aa: CASSQTGTASYTF
CDR3nt: TGCGCCAGCAGCCAAACCGGGACAGCTAGCTACACCTTC

j_gene: TRBJ2-5
v_gene: TRBV19
d_gene: TRBD1
abundance: .
len: 16
CDR3aa: CASSIGTGGVGETQYF
CDR3nt: TGTGCCAGTAGTATTGGGACAGGGGGCGTTGGTGAGACCCAGTACTTC

j_gene: TRBJ1-5
v_gene: TRBV19
d_gene: TRBD1
abundance: .
len: 15
CDR3aa: CASNGDRGLGQPQHF
CDR3nt: TGTGCCAGTAACGGTGACAGGGGGCTTGGTCAGCCCCAGCATTTT

j_gene: TRBJ2-3
v_gene: TRBV10-2
d_gene: .
abundance: .
len: 14
CDR3aa: CASSDPLGTDTQYF
CDR3nt: TGCGCCAGCAGTGACCCACTAGGGACAGATACGCAGTATTTT

j_gene: TRBJ1-2
v_gene: TRBV30
d_gene: TRBD1
abundance: .
len: 13
CDR3aa: CAWRAGGLSGYTF
CDR3nt: TGTGCCTGGAGGGCAGGGGGCCTAAGTGGCTACACCTTC

j_gene: TRBJ1-3
v_gene: TRBV12-5
d_gene: .
abundance: .
len: 14
CDR3aa: CASGLKLSGNTIYF
CDR3nt: TGTGCTAGTGGTTTGAAACTGTCCGGAAACACCATATATTTT

j_gene: TRBJ1-1
v_gene: TRBV5-1
d_gene: .
abundance: .
len: 14
CDR3aa: CASSLEGGHTEAFF
CDR3nt: TGCGCCAGCAGCTTGGAAGGGGGGCACACTGAAGCTTTCTTT

j_gene: TRBJ1-2
v_gene: TRBV9
d_gene: .
abundance: .
len: 16
CDR3aa: CASSVELRPDNYGYTF
CDR3nt: TGTGCCAGCAGCGTAGAATTGCGACCCGATAACTATGGCTACACCTTC

j_gene: TRBJ1-1
v_gene: TRBV10-3
d_gene: .
abundance: .
len: 13
CDR3aa: CAISESTATEAFF
CDR3nt: TGTGCCATCAGTGAGTCGACGGCAACTGAAGCTTTCTTT

j_gene: TRBJ2-7
v_gene: TRBV30
d_gene: TRBD1
abundance: .
len: 16
CDR3aa: CAWSSSRQGIPYEQYF
CDR3nt: TGTGCCTGGAGTTCATCGAGACAGGGGATACCCTACGAGCAGTACTTC

j_gene: TRBJ1-2
v_gene: TRBV5-1
d_gene: .
abundance: .
len: 16
CDR3aa: CASSSTLNPTNYGYTF
CDR3nt: TGCGCCAGCAGCTCTACACTAAATCCTACCAACTATGGCTACACCTTC

j_gene: TRBJ2-6
v_gene: TRBV9
d_gene: .
abundance: .
len: 16
CDR3aa: CASSATLGSGANVLTF
CDR3nt: TGTGCCAGCAGCGCGACTTTAGGCTCTGGGGCCAACGTCCTGACTTTC

j_gene: TRBJ1-4
v_gene: TRBV18
d_gene: TRBD1
abundance: .
len: 15
CDR3aa: CASSPLTGGNEKLFF
CDR3nt: TGTGCCAGCTCACCACTGACAGGGGGTAATGAAAAACTGTTTTTT

j_gene: TRBJ2-1
v_gene: TRBV5-1
d_gene: .
abundance: .
len: 15
CDR3aa: CASSPSWASPNEQFF
CDR3nt: TGCGCCAGCAGTCCCTCGTGGGCTAGCCCCAATGAGCAGTTCTTC

j_gene: TRBJ2-3
v_gene: TRBV7-6
d_gene: .
abundance: .
len: 15
CDR3aa: CASSTPGLDSDTQYF
CDR3nt: TGTGCCAGCAGCACCCCGGGCCTAGATTCAGATACGCAGTATTTT

j_gene: TRBJ1-2
v_gene: TRBV4-2
d_gene: TRBD1
abundance: few
len: 14
CDR3aa: CASSQEQGVGGYTF
CDR3nt: TGTGCCAGCAGCCAAGAACAGGGGGTTGGTGGCTACACCTTC

j_gene: TRBJ2-3
v_gene: TRBV6-4
d_gene: .
abundance: .
len: 15
CDR3aa: CASSPSGVNTDTQYF
CDR3nt: TGTGCCAGCAGTCCCAGTGGTGTTAACACAGATACGCAGTATTTT

j_gene: TRBJ2-3
v_gene: TRBV5-6
d_gene: TRBD2
abundance: .
len: 16
CDR3aa: CASSGSGGPSTDTQYF
CDR3nt: TGTGCCAGCAGCGGTAGCGGGGGGCCTAGCACAGATACGCAGTATTTT

j_gene: TRBJ1-1
v_gene: TRBV5-6
d_gene: .
abundance: .
len: 14
CDR3aa: CASSLGQGSTEAFF
CDR3nt: TGTGCCAGCAGCTTGGGGCAGGGAAGCACTGAAGCTTTCTTT

j_gene: TRBJ1-1
v_gene: TRBV12-5
d_gene: .
abundance: .
len: 16
CDR3aa: CASGSRPGAKGAEAFF
CDR3nt: TGTGCTAGTGGTTCTAGACCAGGGGCCAAAGGGGCTGAAGCTTTCTTT

j_gene: TRBJ2-5
v_gene: TRBV6-6
d_gene: .
abundance: .
len: 16
CDR3aa: CASSFSGGRAGETQYF
CDR3nt: TGTGCCAGCAGTTTCTCGGGGGGCAGGGCAGGAGAGACCCAGTACTTC

j_gene: TRBJ1-1
v_gene: TRBV5-1
d_gene: TRBD1
abundance: .
len: 15
CDR3aa: CASSRGTAVNTEAFF
CDR3nt: TGCGCCAGCAGCCGAGGGACAGCCGTGAACACTGAAGCTTTCTTT

j_gene: TRBJ1-1
v_gene: TRBV5-4
d_gene: .
abundance: .
len: 13
CDR3aa: CASSVQRNTEAFF
CDR3nt: TGTGCCAGCAGCGTACAGCGGAACACTGAAGCTTTCTTT

j_gene: TRBJ1-3
v_gene: TRBV29-1
d_gene: .
abundance: .
len: 13
CDR3aa: CSESTAGGNTIYF
CDR3nt: TGCAGCGAATCGACAGCGGGAGGAAACACCATATATTTT